This passage covers 8 T cell receptor beta chains from one sample sequenced in a study of T cells in narcolepsy. The protocol was immunoSEQ multiplex PCR, while the TCRdb copy is restricted to in-frame clones and leaves out a portion. Counted here are over 10,000 clones, 85% to 90% occurring once; the ten biggest clones make up 1.5% to 2%. Sequencing used CD45RA- memory CD4+ T cells from PBMCs. These receptors were collected from a human donor with narcolepsy.

The rearrangement joins TRBV7-3 to TRBJ2-7; 9 bases map to TRBD2. The J segment lost 3 bases and the V segment lost 1 base, leaving 4 bases of the junction unmatched. Germline V lookup: CDR1 SGHTA, CDR2 FQGTGA. This CDR3 region has 15 residues. The CDR3 here is CASSLNGGRDYEQYF. CDR3 nucleotide sequence: TGTGCCAGCAGCTTAAACGGCGGGAGGGACTACGAGCAGTACTTC.

V and J are TRBV30 and TRBJ2-3; a weak D match, TRBD1 (5 bases). Trimming cost V 4 bases and J 9 bases, with 17 bases left between them. In germline, CDR1 is GTSNPN, CDR2 SVGIG (reference sequence). This CDR3 has 13 amino acids. In nucleotides, the CDR3 is TGTGCCTGGACCCTAAGCGTGCAGGGAACGCAGTATTTT. Translation: CAWTLSVQGTQYF.

The genes are TRBV7-8 and TRBJ1-5; 7 nucleotides match TRBD1. The V segment lost 3 bases and the J segment 4 bases; nucleotides outside the gene matches: 6. This CDR3 comprises 15 residues. CDR1 is SGHVS and CDR2 is FQNEAQ in the germline V gene. The DNA of the CDR3 is TGTGCCAGCAGCTTGGACAGGCCGGGAAATCAGCCCCAGCATTTT. The encoded protein is CASSLDRPGNQPQHF.

The J gene is TRBJ1-5, the V gene TRBV15; 7 bases are shared with TRBD1. The CDR3 loop spans 15 amino acids. Germline loops: CDR1 LNHNV, CDR2 YYDKDF (reference sequence). The junction had 7 bases not matched to a gene; V was cut back by 4 bases and J by 4 bases. CDR3 nucleotide sequence: TGTGCCACCAGCACCTCCGGGACAGTGAATCAGCCCCAGCATTTT. Translated: CATSTSGTVNQPQHF.

This clone has a handful of counts. The rearrangement uses TRBV5-8 and TRBJ1-2, with D tentatively TRBD1 (5 bases). V gave up 0 bases and J gave up 2 bases, with 5 bases separating them. Germline lookup yields CDR1 SGHTS and CDR2 YDEGEE. The CDR3 totals 13 residues. CDR3 residues: CASSLDRNYGYTF. In nucleotides, the CDR3 is TGTGCCAGCAGCTTGGACAGGAACTATGGCTACACCTTC.

The chain combines TRBV7-3 with TRBJ1-2, with 9 bases aligning to TRBD1. The V gene end was trimmed by 5 bases and the J gene end by 4 bases; junction bases not matched to a gene: 11. This CDR3 is 16 amino acids long. The germline gives CDR1 SGHTA, CDR2 FQGTGA. The CDR3 DNA follows: TGTGCCAGCAGCCCTAGGGGACAGGGACAGAGCTATGGCTACACCTTC. This codes for CASSPRGQGQSYGYTF.

This chain uses TRBV7-2 with TRBJ2-4; TRBD1 matches 9 bases. The CDR3 runs 14 residues. V shed 5 bases and J 9 bases; nucleotides not matched to a gene: 8. From germline, CDR1 is SGHTA and CDR2 FQGNSA. DNA of the CDR3: TGTGCCAGCAGCCCAACACCGGGACAGGGCATTCAGTACTTC. This gives the protein CASSPTPGQGIQYF. The whole variable domain, filled in from reference TRBV7-2 and TRBJ2-4, reads GAGVSQSPSNKVTEKGKDVELRCDPISGHTALYWYRQSLGQGLEFLIYFQGNSAPDKSGLPSDRFSAERTGGSVSTLTIQRTQQEDSAVYLCASSPTPGQGIQYFGAGTRLSVL.

The chain couples TRBV19 to TRBJ1-1; 9 nucleotides line up with TRBD1. There are 16 residues in the CDR3. The ends lost 0 bases at V and 1 base at J; junction bases unmatched: 3. CDR1 and CDR2 from the germline V gene are LNHDA and SQIVND (reference sequence). DNA of the CDR3: TGTGCCAGTAGTATAGAGGGGACAGGGACGAACACTGAAGCTTTCTTT. Its protein product is CASSIEGTGTNTEAFF.